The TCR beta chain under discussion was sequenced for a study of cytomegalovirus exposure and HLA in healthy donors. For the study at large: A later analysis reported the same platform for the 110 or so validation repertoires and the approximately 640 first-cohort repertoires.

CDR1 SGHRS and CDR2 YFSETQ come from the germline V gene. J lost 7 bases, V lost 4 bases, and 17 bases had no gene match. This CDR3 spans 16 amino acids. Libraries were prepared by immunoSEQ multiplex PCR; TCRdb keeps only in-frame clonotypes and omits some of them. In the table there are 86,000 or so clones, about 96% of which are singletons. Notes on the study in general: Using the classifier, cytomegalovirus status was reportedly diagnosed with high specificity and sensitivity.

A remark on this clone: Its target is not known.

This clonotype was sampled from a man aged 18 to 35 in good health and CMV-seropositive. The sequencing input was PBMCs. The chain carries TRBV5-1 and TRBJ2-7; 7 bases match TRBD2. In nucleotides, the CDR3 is TGCGCCAGCAGCCCCATCTCAGCGGGATATATGAAGGAGCAGTACTTC. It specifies CASSPISAGYMKEQYF.